The clone carrying this T cell receptor beta chain was counted a single time. Germline-derived CDR1 and CDR2 are MDHEN and SYDVKM. This CDR3 spans 14 amino acids. V gave up 5 bases and J gave up 4 bases; unmatched junction bases: 7. Repertoires were generated with immunoSEQ multiplex PCR, while TCRdb's copy carries only in-frame clones and drops some. The sample has roughly 530,000 clones; about 95% are singletons. A CD45RA-negative memory subset and a CD45RA+ naive subset were separated from the CD4+ cells. These data originate in a study of shared clonotypes between healthy human individuals. About the study: Per donor, CD8 memory used one plate, CD8 naive used two, CD4 memory used three and CD4 naive used three.

Material: naive CD4+ T cells sorted from blood. Subset noted: CD45RA+ positively selected. This clonotype was obtained from a woman aged 25-40 years in good health. This sequence joins TRBV28 and TRBJ1-1; 7 bases match TRBD1. The CDR3 loop is CASSVFRGTTEAFF. Written as DNA, the CDR3 is TGTGCCAGCAGTGTATTCAGGGGGACCACTGAAGCTTTCTTT.